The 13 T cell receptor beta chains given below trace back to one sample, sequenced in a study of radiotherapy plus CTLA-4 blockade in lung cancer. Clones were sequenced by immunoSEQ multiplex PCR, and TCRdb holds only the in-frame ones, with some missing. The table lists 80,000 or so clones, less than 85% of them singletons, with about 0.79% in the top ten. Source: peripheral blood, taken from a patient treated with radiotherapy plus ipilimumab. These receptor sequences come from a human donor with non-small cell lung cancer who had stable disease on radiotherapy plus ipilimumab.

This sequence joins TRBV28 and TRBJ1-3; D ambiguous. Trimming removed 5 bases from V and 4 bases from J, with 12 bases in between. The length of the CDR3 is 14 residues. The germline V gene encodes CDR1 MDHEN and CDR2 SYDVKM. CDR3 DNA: TGTGCCAGCAGTGGCTCAGTAACAGGAAACACCATATATTTT. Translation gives CASSGSVTGNTIYF.

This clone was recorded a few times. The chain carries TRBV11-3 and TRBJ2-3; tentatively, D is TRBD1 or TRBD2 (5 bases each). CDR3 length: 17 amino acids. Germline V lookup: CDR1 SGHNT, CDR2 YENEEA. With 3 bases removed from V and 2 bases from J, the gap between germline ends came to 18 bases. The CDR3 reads CASSLGPSGADTDTQYF. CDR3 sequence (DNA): TGTGCCAGCAGCTTGGGGCCAAGCGGCGCGGACACAGATACGCAGTATTTT.

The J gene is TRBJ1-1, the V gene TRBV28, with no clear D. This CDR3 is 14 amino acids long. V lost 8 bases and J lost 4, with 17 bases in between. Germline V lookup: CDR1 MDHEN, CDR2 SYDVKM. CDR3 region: CASSDRTRTTEAFF. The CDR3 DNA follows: TGTGCCAGCTCGGACCGAACCCGAACCACTGAAGCTTTCTTT.

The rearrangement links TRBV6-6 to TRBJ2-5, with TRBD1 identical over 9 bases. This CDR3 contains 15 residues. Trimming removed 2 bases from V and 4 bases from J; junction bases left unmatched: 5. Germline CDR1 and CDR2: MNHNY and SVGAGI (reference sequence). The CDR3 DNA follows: TGTGCCAGCAGTTACGCGGGACAGGGAAGAGAGACCCAGTACTTC. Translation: CASSYAGQGRETQYF.

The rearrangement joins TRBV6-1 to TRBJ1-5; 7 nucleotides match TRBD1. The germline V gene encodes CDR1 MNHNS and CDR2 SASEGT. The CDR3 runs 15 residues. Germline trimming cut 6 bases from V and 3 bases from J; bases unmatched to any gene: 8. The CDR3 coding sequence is TGTGCCAGCAGGACGGGACAGCTCTTCAATCAGCCCCAGCATTTT. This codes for CASRTGQLFNQPQHF.

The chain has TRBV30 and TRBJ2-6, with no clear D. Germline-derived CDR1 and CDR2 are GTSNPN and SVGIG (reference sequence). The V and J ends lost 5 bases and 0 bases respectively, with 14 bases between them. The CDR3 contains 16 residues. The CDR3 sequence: CAWGDPRDSGANVLTF. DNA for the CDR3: TGTGCCTGGGGAGACCCCAGAGACTCTGGGGCCAACGTCCTGACTTTC.

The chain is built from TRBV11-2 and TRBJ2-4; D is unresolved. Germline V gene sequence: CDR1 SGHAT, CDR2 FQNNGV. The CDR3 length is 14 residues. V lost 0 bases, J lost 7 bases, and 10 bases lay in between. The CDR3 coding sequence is TGTGCCAGCAGCTTAGAGCCCAAAGCTAACATTCAGTACTTC. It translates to CASSLEPKANIQYF.

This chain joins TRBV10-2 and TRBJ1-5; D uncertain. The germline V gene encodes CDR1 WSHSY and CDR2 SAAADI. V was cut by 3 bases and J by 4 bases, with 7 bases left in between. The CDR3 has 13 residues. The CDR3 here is CASSDGGNQPQHF. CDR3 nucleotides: TGCGCCAGCAGTGATGGAGGGAATCAGCCCCAGCATTTT.

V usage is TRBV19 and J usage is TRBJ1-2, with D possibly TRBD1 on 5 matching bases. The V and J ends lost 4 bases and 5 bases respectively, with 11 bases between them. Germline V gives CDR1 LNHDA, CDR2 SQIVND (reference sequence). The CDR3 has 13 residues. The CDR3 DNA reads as TGTGCCAGTAGTAGGGACTGGAGGTATGGCTACACCTTC. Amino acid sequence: CASSRDWRYGYTF.

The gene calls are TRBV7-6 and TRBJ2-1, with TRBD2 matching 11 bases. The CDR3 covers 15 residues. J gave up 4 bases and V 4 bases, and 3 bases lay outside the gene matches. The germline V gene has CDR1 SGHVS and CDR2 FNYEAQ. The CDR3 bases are TGTGCCAGCAGCTCTGGGACTAGCGGTTACAATGAGCAGTTCTTC. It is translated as CASSSGTSGYNEQFF.

The DNA for the CDR3 is TGTGCCAGCAGCGTAGCCGATAGGGGGACAGGGTGGGACATTCAGTACTTC. Translating gives CASSVADRGTGWDIQYF. The V and J genes are TRBV9 and TRBJ2-4; TRBD1 aligns across 9 bases. Germline V gene sequence: CDR1 SGDLS, CDR2 YYNGEE. J was trimmed by 8 bases and V by 0 bases; bases with no gene match: 12. The CDR3 is 17 amino acids. Full variable domain (rest looked up from reference TRBV9 and TRBJ2-4): DSGVTQTPKHLITATGQRVTLRCSPRSGDLSVYWYQQSLDQGLQFLIQYYNGEERAKGNILERFSAQQFPDLHSELNLSSLELGDSALYFCASSVADRGTGWDIQYFGAGTRLSVL.

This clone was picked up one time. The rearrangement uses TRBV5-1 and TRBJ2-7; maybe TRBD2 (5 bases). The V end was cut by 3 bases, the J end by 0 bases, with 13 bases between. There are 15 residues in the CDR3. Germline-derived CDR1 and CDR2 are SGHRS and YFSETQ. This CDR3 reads CASSSTRIGSYEQYF. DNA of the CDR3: TGCGCCAGCAGCTCAACTAGAATCGGCTCCTACGAGCAGTACTTC. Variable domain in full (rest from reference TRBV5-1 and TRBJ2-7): KAGVTQTPRYLIKTRGQQVTLSCSPISGHRSVSWYQQTPGQGLQFLFEYFSETQRNKGNFPGRFSGRQFSNSRSEMNVSTLELGDSALYLCASSSTRIGSYEQYFGPGTRLTVT.

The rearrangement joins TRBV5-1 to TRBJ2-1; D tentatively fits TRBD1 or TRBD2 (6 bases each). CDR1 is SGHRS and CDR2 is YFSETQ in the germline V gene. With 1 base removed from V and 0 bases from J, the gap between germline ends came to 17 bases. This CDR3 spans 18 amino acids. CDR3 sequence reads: CASSLTRGTRSSYNEQFF. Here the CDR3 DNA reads TGCGCCAGCAGCTTGACGAGGGGGACTCGAAGCTCCTACAATGAGCAGTTCTTC.